Following are 12 T cell receptor beta chains from one sample sequenced in a study of shared clonotypes between healthy human individuals. Produced via immunoSEQ multiplex PCR; TCRdb's table is partial and in-frame only. Altogether more than 500,000 clones are present, approximately 96% being singletons, with the ten largest covering approximately 0.12%. CD45RO negativity and positive selection for CCR7 defined naive CD8 cells, a population that excluded terminally differentiated effector memory CD45RA+ cells. Material: naive CD8+ T cells sorted from blood. All receptors derive from a woman younger than 45 in good health.

The V and J genes are TRBV7-2 and TRBJ2-2; a weak D match, TRBD2 (5 bases). V dropped 3 bases and J dropped 5 bases, with 13 bases sitting between them. Germline V gene lookup returns CDR1 SGHTA and CDR2 FQGNSA. The CDR3 sequence is 15 residues long. CDR3 amino acids: CASSFGPSRTGELFF. The CDR3 coding sequence is TGTGCCAGCAGCTTTGGACCTAGCCGGACCGGGGAGCTGTTTTTT.

Concerning this clone: Different DNA sequences within this sample yield the same CDR3. The chain has TRBV5-4 and TRBJ2-6; a possible D gene is TRBD2 (5 bases). V was pared by 0 bases and J by 2 bases, with 6 bases between. The CDR3 runs 15 residues. Germline CDR1 reads SGHNT; CDR2 reads YYREEE (reference sequence). The CDR3: CASSLAGAGANVLTF. The DNA of the CDR3 is TGTGCCAGCAGCTTGGCCGGGGCTGGGGCCAACGTCCTGACTTTC.

This clone was seen just once. The chain employs TRBV28 and TRBJ2-4, with 7 nucleotides matching TRBD2. The germline V gene has CDR1 MDHEN and CDR2 SYDVKM. V trimming: 5 bases; J trimming: 1 base; junction bases outside the gene matches: 8. CDR3 length: 16 amino acids. The CDR3 DNA reads as TGTGCCAGCAGTCACCTCCTAGCGGAGGCCAAAAACATTCAGTACTTC. It specifies CASSHLLAEAKNIQYF.

The V and J genes are TRBV13 and TRBJ2-7, with D perhaps TRBD2 (7 bases). CDR3 size: 14 residues. Germline loops: CDR1 PRHDT, CDR2 FYEKMQ (reference sequence). Deletions cut 5 bases from V and 7 bases from J, with 18 bases between. The CDR3, as DNA: TGTGCCAGCAGCCTCGAGGGGGGGGCGGAAGAGCAGTACTTC. Translating it yields CASSLEGGAEEQYF.

This clone was seen only once. The CDR3 nucleotides are TGTGCCAGCAGCCGACAGGGGGACGACCTTTACACAGATACGCAGTATTTT. Translation gives CASSRQGDDLYTDTQYF. This chain links TRBV7-9 with TRBJ2-3; 9 nucleotides agree with TRBD1. V was pared by 5 bases and J by 2 bases, with 11 bases of the junction left unmatched. The CDR3 consists of 17 residues. Germline V lookup: CDR1 SEHNR, CDR2 FQNEAQ (reference sequence).

The chain couples TRBV2 to TRBJ2-3; TRBD2 agrees at 8 bases. V lost 8 bases and J lost 4; bases outside the gene matches: 8. This CDR3 region has 14 residues. Germline V gene data show CDR1 as SNHLY and CDR2 as FYNNEI. The CDR3 bases are TGTGCCAGCCTCGGGACTAGTCGCCCAGATACGCAGTATTTT. Translating it yields CASLGTSRPDTQYF.

This clone was seen more than once but under ten times. The rearrangement links TRBV9 to TRBJ2-3; 7 bases match TRBD2. The CDR3 loop spans 16 amino acids. V lost 5 bases, J lost 4 bases, and 13 bases stayed unmatched. Germline assignment: CDR1 SGDLS and CDR2 YYNGEE. CDR3 amino acids: CASSPIRAGEPDTQYF. The CDR3 nucleotides read TGTGCCAGCAGTCCTATTCGGGCGGGAGAACCAGATACGCAGTATTTT.

The chain has TRBV4-1 and TRBJ1-2; 8 bases are a match to TRBD1. Looked up from germline, CDR1 is MGHRA and CDR2 is YSYEKL. J gave up 7 bases and V 0 bases, and 7 bases lay outside the gene matches. The CDR3 has 15 residues. The CDR3 is CASSQEGQGLSGYTF. The CDR3, as DNA: TGCGCCAGCAGCCAAGAAGGACAGGGCTTAAGTGGCTACACCTTC.

The genes are TRBV11-2 and TRBJ2-2; 16 bases fit TRBD2. The V gene's germline CDR1 is SGHAT and CDR2 FQNNGV. V lost 5 bases and J lost 7; bases outside the gene matches: 10. CDR3 length: 18 residues. The CDR3 is CASSKGLAGGPVDGELFF. The CDR3, as DNA: TGTGCCAGCAGCAAGGGACTAGCGGGAGGGCCGGTCGACGGGGAGCTGTTTTTT.

CDR3 in amino acids: CASRAGGGRVNTEAFF. The CDR3 bases are TGTGCCAGCCGCGCTGGAGGGGGGCGGGTGAACACTGAAGCTTTCTTT. The chain has TRBV5-4 and TRBJ1-1, with D possibly being TRBD1 (6 bases). Trimming pared 7 bases from V and 0 bases from J, leaving 19 bases between. Germline CDR1 and CDR2: SGHNT and YYREEE (reference sequence). The CDR3 spans 16 residues. Combining the CDR3 with reference TRBV5-4 and TRBJ1-1 gives the whole variable domain ETGVTQSPTHLIKTRGQQVTLRCSSQSGHNTVSWYQQALGQGPQFIFQYYREEENGRGNFPPRFSGLQFPNYSSELNVNALELDDSALYLCASRAGGGRVNTEAFFGQGTRLTVV.

J is TRBJ2-5 and V is TRBV5-1, with D tentatively TRBD1 (5 bases). TRBJ2-7 explains the end of the DNA better; the J call may be wrong. The CDR3 length is 17 residues. CDR1 is SGHRS, CDR2 YFSETQ, per germline. CDR3 bases: TGCGCCAGCAGCCTTACTTCGGAACAGGCTTTCTCCTACGAGCAGTACTTC. Its translation is CASSLTSEQAFSYEQYF.

The chain carries TRBV5-4 and TRBJ2-7; D is tentatively TRBD1 or TRBD2 (5 bases each). Germline-derived CDR1 and CDR2 are SGHNT and YYREEE (reference sequence). CDR3 length equals 14 residues. V dropped 5 bases and J dropped 2 bases, with 14 bases sitting between them. The CDR3 DNA is TGTGCCAGCAGTCCTTACTCGGGGCCCTACGAGCAGTACTTC. Encoded protein: CASSPYSGPYEQYF.